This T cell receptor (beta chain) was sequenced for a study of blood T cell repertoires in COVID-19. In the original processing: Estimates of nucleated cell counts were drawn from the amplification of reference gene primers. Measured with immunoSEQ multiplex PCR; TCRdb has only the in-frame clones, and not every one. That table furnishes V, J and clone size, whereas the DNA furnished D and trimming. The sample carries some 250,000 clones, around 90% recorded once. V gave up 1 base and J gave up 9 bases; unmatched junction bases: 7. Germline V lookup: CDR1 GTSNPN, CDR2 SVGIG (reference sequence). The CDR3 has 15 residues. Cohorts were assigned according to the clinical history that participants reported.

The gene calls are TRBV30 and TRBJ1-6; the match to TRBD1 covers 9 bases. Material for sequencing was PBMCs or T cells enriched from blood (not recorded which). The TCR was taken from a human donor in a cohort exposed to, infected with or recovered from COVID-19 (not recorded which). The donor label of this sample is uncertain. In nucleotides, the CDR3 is TGTGCCTGGAGTGCAAGACAGGGGGAGATTTCACCCCTCCACTTT. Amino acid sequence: CAWSARQGEISPLHF.